Listed here is a single T cell receptor (beta chain). As yet, its antigen is unknown. This entry comes from a study of STAT5B mutations in CD4+ large granular lymphocyte leukemia. CDR3 length: 16 residues. J was trimmed by 7 bases and V by 3 bases; bases with no gene match: 8. CDR1 and CDR2 from the germline V gene are LNHNV and YYDKDF (reference sequence). This was a survey-level run. Per the authors' pipeline: The detection floor for productive clonotype frequency was 2.59 x 10-5. TCRdb's table, derived via immunoSEQ multiplex PCR, lists solely in-frame clones and lacks some. The V and J calls and clone size were taken over from that table, and D and trimming were inferred from the DNA. The profile shows tens of thousands of clones, 84% of them singletons. Regarding the study as a whole: No patients shared main leukemic clonotypes, though roughly 25% appeared at low frequency elsewhere. Patient CD4-sorted repertoires stayed more clonal than healthy ones after leukemic-clone removal.

Sequencing was carried out using CD4+ T cells from blood buffy coats. This clonotype was obtained from a human donor in good health. This chain uses TRBV15 with TRBJ2-3; 12 bases match TRBD2. The DNA for the CDR3 is TGTGCCACCAGCAGTCTCCCTAGCGGGGGGGAGTATACGCAGTATTTT. Encoded protein: CATSSLPSGGEYTQYF. The full variable domain, completed using reference TRBV15 and TRBJ2-3, is DAMVIQNPRYQVTQFGKPVTLSCSQTLNHNVMYWYQQKSSQAPKLLFHYYDKDFNNEADTPDNFQSRRPNTSFCFLDIRSPGLGDTAMYLCATSSLPSGGEYTQYFGPGTRLTVL.